This passage covers 28 T cell receptor beta chains from one sample sequenced in a study of blood T cell repertoires in COVID-19. The table came from immunoSEQ multiplex PCR; TCRdb's copy has only in-frame clones and leaves some out. The sample lists some 260,000 clones; around four fifths were seen once. Specimen: PBMCs or T cells enriched from blood (not recorded which). These receptors originate from a man aged 30 to 39 with acute COVID-19.

V and J are TRBV7-9 and TRBJ1-1; D is undetermined. V was clipped by 1 base and J by 8 bases, with 11 bases between them. This CDR3 region has 13 residues. The germline gives CDR1 SEHNR, CDR2 FQNEAQ (reference sequence). CDR3 loop: CASSLETGSEAFF. The CDR3 nucleotides are TGTGCCAGCAGCTTAGAAACCGGGTCCGAAGCTTTCTTT.

This clone was detected once. The J gene is TRBJ1-1, the V gene TRBV19; TRBD1 aligns across 7 bases. V gave up 11 bases and J gave up 5 bases; unmatched junction bases: 8. Germline V gene sequence: CDR1 LNHDA, CDR2 SQIVND (reference sequence). CDR3 size: 12 residues. CDR3 in DNA: TGTGCCGTAGGGGGCGTGGGAACTGAAGCTTTCTTT. This codes for CAVGGVGTEAFF.

The chain uses TRBV6-6 and TRBJ1-2, with D uncertain. Germline V CDR1 and CDR2: MNHNY, SVGAGI (reference sequence). Trimming pared 2 bases from V and 6 bases from J, leaving 7 bases between. This CDR3 is built from 12 residues. CDR3 amino acids: CASSYATDGYTF. The CDR3 DNA sequence: TGTGCCAGCAGTTACGCAACTGATGGCTACACCTTC.

This clone was recorded at least ten times. The V and J genes are TRBV29-1 and TRBJ1-1; 8 bases agree with TRBD1. Germline V gene data show CDR1 as SQVTM and CDR2 as ANQGSEA. J gave up 1 base and V 7 bases, and 5 bases lay outside the gene matches. The CDR3 length is 13 residues. The CDR3 loop reads CSGKTGANTEAFF. CDR3 nucleotide sequence: TGCAGCGGTAAGACAGGGGCGAACACTGAAGCTTTCTTT. Full variable domain (missing parts from reference TRBV29-1 and TRBJ1-1): SAVISQKPSRDICQRGTSLTIQCQVDSQVTMMFWYRQQPGQSLTLIATANQGSEATYESGFVIDKFPISRPNLTFSTLTVSNMSPEDSSIYLCSGKTGANTEAFFGQGTRLTVV.

This clone was recorded only once. The V call is TRBV5-1, the J call TRBJ2-5; the match to TRBD2 covers 9 bases. In germline, CDR1 is SGHRS, CDR2 YFSETQ. The CDR3 loop spans 15 amino acids. Losses at the gene ends were 4 bases for V and 4 bases for J; bases not matched to a gene: 8. CDR3 bases: TGCGCCAGCAGCCCCGGACTAGCGAGCGCAGAGACCCAGTACTTC. Translated: CASSPGLASAETQYF.

This chain connects TRBV6-5 to TRBJ1-2, with 10 bases that match TRBD1. With V trimmed by 7 bases and J by 5 bases, 10 bases remained unmatched. The CDR3 is made up of 15 amino acids. The germline gives CDR1 MNHEY, CDR2 SVGAGI. DNA of the CDR3: TGTGCCAGCACTCCGGGACAGGGGTTAAAGTATGGCTACACCTTC. This gives the protein CASTPGQGLKYGYTF.

The gene calls are TRBV7-9 and TRBJ2-3; 9 nucleotides match TRBD2. The V segment lost 3 bases and the J segment 6 bases; nucleotides outside the gene matches: 13. This CDR3 contains 17 residues. Germline assignment: CDR1 SEHNR and CDR2 FQNEAQ (reference sequence). In DNA, the CDR3 is TGTGCCAGCAGCTTCGTTGCGGGAGGGCCCCGCGGGGATACGCAGTATTTT. It yields the protein CASSFVAGGPRGDTQYF.

This clone came up a few times. The chain has TRBV4-3 and TRBJ2-1; a possible D gene is TRBD1 (6 bases). V was shortened by 2 bases and J by 7 bases, with 12 bases between the two germline ends. Germline V gives CDR1 LGHNA, CDR2 YSLEER. This CDR3 is 14 amino acids long. The CDR3 DNA follows: TGCGCCAGCAGCCAACAAACAGGGTTGAATGAGCAGTTCTTC. Translating it yields CASSQQTGLNEQFF.

The genes are TRBV19 and TRBJ1-2; TRBD1 agrees at 12 bases. Germline trimming cut 6 bases from V and 7 bases from J; bases unmatched to any gene: 3. The V gene's germline CDR1 is LNHDA and CDR2 SQIVND (reference sequence). The CDR3 contains 13 residues. CDR3 residues: CASRGQGARGYTF. The DNA of the CDR3 is TGTGCCAGTAGGGGACAGGGGGCCCGTGGCTACACCTTC.

This clone was seen many times. The same CDR3 also results from other DNA sequences found in this sample. J is TRBJ1-1 and V is TRBV12-5; D gene unclear. The germline V gene has CDR1 LGHNT and CDR2 FRNRAP. The V gene lost 4 bases and the J gene lost 0 bases, with 6 bases spanning the gap. The CDR3 is made up of 13 amino acids. The CDR3 nucleotides are TGTGCTAGTGGTTATACGGTGAACACTGAAGCTTTCTTT. It encodes CASGYTVNTEAFF. Filled out from reference TRBV12-5 and TRBJ1-1, the complete variable domain reads DARVTQTPRHKVTEMGQEVTMRCQPILGHNTVFWYRQTMMQGLELLAYFRNRAPLDDSGMPKDRFSAEMPDATLATLKIQPSEPRDSAVYFCASGYTVNTEAFFGQGTRLTVV.

The rearrangement joins TRBV5-4 to TRBJ2-6; D might be TRBD1 (5 bases). Germline CDR1 and CDR2: SGHNT and YYREEE (reference sequence). CDR3 length: 18 residues. Trimming cost V 3 bases and J 0 bases, with 16 bases left between them. CDR3 region: CASSSLGRLSSGANVLTF. In DNA form, the CDR3 reads TGTGCCAGCAGCTCCCTGGGGCGGCTTTCCTCTGGGGCCAACGTCCTGACTTTC.

Here the CDR3 DNA reads TGTGCCAGCAGCCAGTTATGGGGGCACAGGGAAGCCGGCGGACAAAAACTGTTTTTT. Residues: CASSQLWGHREAGGQKLFF. V is TRBV7-9 and J is TRBJ1-4; tentatively, D is TRBD1 (6 bases). CDR3 size: 19 residues. Deletions cut 5 bases from V and 9 bases from J, with 31 bases between. Looked up from germline, CDR1 is SEHNR and CDR2 is FQNEAQ (reference sequence).

This chain joins TRBV24-1 and TRBJ2-1; D possibly corresponds to TRBD1 (6 bases). The CDR3 has 12 residues. CDR1 is KGHDR and CDR2 is SFDVKD in the germline V gene. The V and J ends lost 3 bases and 9 bases respectively, with 8 bases between them. The CDR3 coding sequence is TGTGCCACCAGTGATGGGGGCGTTGAGCAGTTCTTC. It translates to CATSDGGVEQFF.

V and J are TRBV24-1 and TRBJ1-1, with D perhaps matching TRBD1 (5 bases). V shed 5 bases and J shed 4 bases, with 10 bases lying between them. The germline CDR1 and CDR2 sequences are KGHDR and SFDVKD. This CDR3 spans 13 amino acids. CDR3 nucleotide sequence: TGTGCCACCAGTGGCACAGGAAGCACTGAAGCTTTCTTT. It specifies CATSGTGSTEAFF.

For the CDR3, the DNA is TGCGCCAGCAGCCTCAACCGCATCCCCGCAACGGGTGCTTTCTTT. It codes for CASSLNRIPATGAFF. The chain uses TRBV10-2 and TRBJ1-1, with no clear D. The length of the CDR3 is 15 residues. The V gene's germline CDR1 is WSHSY and CDR2 SAAADI. The ends were cut back, 6 bases at V and 11 bases at J, with 25 bases in the middle.

The chain is built from TRBV4-2 and TRBJ1-1, with TRBD1 matching 7 bases. This CDR3 has 16 amino acids. Per the germline V gene, CDR1 is LGHNA and CDR2 is YNFKEQ. V was clipped by 3 bases and J by 4 bases; unmatched bases: 11. Written as DNA, the CDR3 is TGTGCCAGCAGCCATCCCACCTCAGGGGGGAGCACTGAAGCTTTCTTT. The encoded protein is CASSHPTSGGSTEAFF.

The chain employs TRBV18 and TRBJ2-2; D is possibly TRBD1 (8 bases). Trimming removed 3 bases from V and 3 bases from J, with 14 bases in between. The CDR3 extends over 16 amino acids. Germline V gene data show CDR1 as KGHSH and CDR2 as LQKENI. Written as DNA, the CDR3 is TGTGCCAGCTCACCGGGGGGGACAGGATACACCGGGGAGCTGTTTTTT. This translates into CASSPGGTGYTGELFF.

The chain employs TRBV4-1 and TRBJ1-1; 11 bases align to TRBD1. Germline V lookup: CDR1 MGHRA, CDR2 YSYEKL. There are 16 residues in the CDR3. The trim removed 3 bases at V and 6 bases at J, leaving 9 bases unmatched. This chain's CDR3 is CASSQTPGQGAAEAFF. The CDR3 nucleotides read TGCGCCAGCAGCCAGACCCCTGGACAGGGGGCAGCTGAAGCTTTCTTT.

The rearrangement joins TRBV6-5 to TRBJ1-3, with a possible D match to TRBD1 (5 bases). Between the trimmed V and J ends, which lost 6 bases and 0 bases, there was a span of 9 bases. CDR3 length: 14 amino acids. CDR1 is MNHEY, CDR2 SVGAGI, per germline. The chain's CDR3 is CASSRGISGNTIYF. The CDR3 DNA reads as TGTGCCAGCAGCCGGGGGATCTCTGGAAACACCATATATTTT.

The chain links TRBV12-5 to TRBJ2-1; D is undetermined. Trimming took off 0 bases at V and 7 bases at J, with 4 bases between the two ends. Per germline, CDR1 LGHNT and CDR2 FRNRAP. The CDR3 runs 12 residues. The CDR3 DNA sequence: TGTGCTAGTGGTTTGGTACAGAATGAGCAGTTCTTC. It encodes CASGLVQNEQFF. Full variable domain (remainder filled in from reference TRBV12-5 and TRBJ2-1): DARVTQTPRHKVTEMGQEVTMRCQPILGHNTVFWYRQTMMQGLELLAYFRNRAPLDDSGMPKDRFSAEMPDATLATLKIQPSEPRDSAVYFCASGLVQNEQFFGPGTRLTVL.

J is TRBJ1-1 and V is TRBV2; 7 bases are shared with TRBD1. CDR1 and CDR2 (germline): SNHLY, FYNNEI. V dropped 2 bases and J dropped 1; count of bases not matched to a gene: 13. CDR3 length: 18 amino acids. The CDR3 reads CASSEWFLLQGKNTEAFF. Here the CDR3 DNA reads TGTGCCAGCAGTGAATGGTTTCTGCTACAGGGGAAGAACACTGAAGCTTTCTTT.

V and J are TRBV5-1 and TRBJ1-1; unclear D gene. The V end lost 0 bases, the J end lost 0 bases, and 9 bases lay between the germline ends. CDR3 size: 15 residues. In germline, CDR1 is SGHRS, CDR2 YFSETQ. CDR3 bases: TGCGCCAGCAGCTTGGAGTCTACGGTGAACACTGAAGCTTTCTTT. Translated, it gives CASSLESTVNTEAFF.

The chain carries TRBV5-4 and TRBJ2-2, with D possibly TRBD2 on 5 matching bases. V lost 0 bases, J lost 5 bases, and 8 bases lay in between. The CDR3 length is 14 residues. Germline V gene sequence: CDR1 SGHNT, CDR2 YYREEE (reference sequence). DNA of the CDR3: TGTGCCAGCAGCTTGGATAGAGGGACCGGGGAGCTGTTTTTT. Its protein product is CASSLDRGTGELFF.

The chain links TRBV6-5 to TRBJ2-3; D uncertain. CDR3 size: 13 residues. Between the trimmed V and J ends, which lost 6 bases and 6 bases, there was a span of 13 bases. The germline CDR1 and CDR2 sequences are MNHEY and SVGAGI. This CDR3 reads CASRTQVPDTQYF. The DNA for the CDR3 is TGTGCCAGCAGGACCCAGGTTCCGGATACGCAGTATTTT.

V and J are TRBV18 and TRBJ2-2; tentative D call: TRBD1 (5 bases). CDR3 length: 16 amino acids. Trimming stripped 0 bases from V and 5 bases from J, with 13 bases between. Per the germline V gene, CDR1 is KGHSH and CDR2 is LQKENI. CDR3 in amino acids: CASSPPTGRATGELFF. The CDR3 nucleotides read TGTGCCAGCTCACCACCTACTGGCAGGGCAACCGGGGAGCTGTTTTTT.

The chain employs TRBV7-2 and TRBJ2-3, with TRBD2 identical over 7 bases. CDR1 and CDR2 from the germline V gene are SGHTA and FQGNSA. There are 15 residues in the CDR3. The junction had 7 bases not matched to a gene; V was cut back by 5 bases and J by 2 bases. Here the CDR3 reads CASSDDGRNTDTQYF. For the CDR3, the DNA is TGTGCCAGCAGCGACGACGGGAGGAACACAGATACGCAGTATTTT.

This chain joins TRBV28 and TRBJ2-5, with a weak D call TRBD1 (5 bases). Germline CDR1 is MDHEN and CDR2 is SYDVKM. V lost 3 bases to trimming and J lost 2 bases, with 13 bases between them. CDR3 length equals 15 residues. The CDR3 DNA is TGTGCCAGCAGTTTCAAGACAGCACAACAAGAGACCCAGTACTTC. Protein: CASSFKTAQQETQYF.

This clone showed up just once. V is TRBV30 and J is TRBJ1-4, with 9 bases lining up with TRBD1. There are 16 residues in the CDR3. The V and J ends lost 1 base and 0 bases, in that order; junction bases with no gene match: 3. Germline-derived CDR1 and CDR2 are GTSNPN and SVGIG (reference sequence). CDR3 in DNA: TGTGCCTGGAGTGCGGGACAGGGACCAACTAATGAAAAACTGTTTTTT. It codes for CAWSAGQGPTNEKLFF. The whole variable domain, remainder taken from reference TRBV30 and TRBJ1-4, is SQTIHQWPATLVQPVGSPLSLECTVEGTSNPNLYWYRQAAGRGLQLLFYSVGIGQISSEVPQNLSASRPQDRQFILSSKKLLLSDSGFYLCAWSAGQGPTNEKLFFGSGTQLSVL.